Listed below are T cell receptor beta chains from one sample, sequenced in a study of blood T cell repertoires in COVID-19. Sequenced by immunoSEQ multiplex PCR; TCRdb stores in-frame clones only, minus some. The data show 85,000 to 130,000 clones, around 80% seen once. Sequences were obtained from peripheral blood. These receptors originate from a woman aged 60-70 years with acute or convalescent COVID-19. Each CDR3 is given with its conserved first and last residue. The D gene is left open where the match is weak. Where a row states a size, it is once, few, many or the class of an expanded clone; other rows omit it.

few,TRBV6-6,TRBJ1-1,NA,TGTGCCAGCAGTTACGGGCTGAAGAACACTGAAGCTTTCTTT,CASSYGLKNTEAFF
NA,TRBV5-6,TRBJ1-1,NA,TGTGCCAGCAACTACGGGTTGGTGAACACTGAAGCTTTCTTT,CASNYGLVNTEAFF
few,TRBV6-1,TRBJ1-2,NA,TGTGCCAGCAGTGATAGACGGGGAAACTATGGCTACACCTTC,CASSDRRGNYGYTF
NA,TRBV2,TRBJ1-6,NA,TGTGCCAGCAGTGAAGGCGGGGCATCCAACTATAATTCACCCCTCCACTTT,CASSEGGASNYNSPLHF
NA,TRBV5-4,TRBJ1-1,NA,TGTGCCAGCAGCTTGGATTTTGGGAGCACTGAAGCTTTCTTT,CASSLDFGSTEAFF
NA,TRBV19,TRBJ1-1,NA,TGTGCCAGTAGTGGGAGATCAGGGGACACTGAAGCTTTCTTT,CASSGRSGDTEAFF
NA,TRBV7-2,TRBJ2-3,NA,TGTGCCAGCAGCTTAGGGGCAACAGATACGCAGTATTTT,CASSLGATDTQYF
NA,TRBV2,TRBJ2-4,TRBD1,TGTGCCAGCAGTAAGAACACAGGGGGCGACGGCATTCAGTACTTC,CASSKNTGGDGIQYF
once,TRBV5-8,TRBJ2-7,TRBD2,TGTGCCAGCAGCCCTGGACTAGCGGGAGGGTTGACCTACGAGCAGTACTTC,CASSPGLAGGLTYEQYF
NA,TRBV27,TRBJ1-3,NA,TGTGCCAGCAGTTTATCTACTACTGGAAACACCATATATTTT,CASSLSTTGNTIYF
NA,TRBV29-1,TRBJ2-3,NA,TGCAGCGTCTCCGGGGGCAGGGGGGCAGATACGCAGTATTTT,CSVSGGRGADTQYF
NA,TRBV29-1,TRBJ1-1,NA,TGCAGCGTCGACCGGGACGGCGGGGATGAAGCTTTCTTT,CSVDRDGGDEAFF
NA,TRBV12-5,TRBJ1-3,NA,TGTGCTAGTGGTTTGGTCATTCAGAGACAGAGTGGAAACACCATATATTTT,CASGLVIQRQSGNTIYF
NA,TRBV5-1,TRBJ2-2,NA,TGCGCCAGCAGCATCCGGGACTCGGGTAACACCGGGGAGCTGTTTTTT,CASSIRDSGNTGELFF
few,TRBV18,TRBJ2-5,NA,TGTGCCAGCTCACCCGGTGGAGCACAAGAGACCCAGTACTTC,CASSPGGAQETQYF
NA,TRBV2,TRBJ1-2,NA,TGTGCCAGCAGTGATCGGGGGGCGGGCGGCTACACCTTC,CASSDRGAGGYTF
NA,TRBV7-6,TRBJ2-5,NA,TGTGCCAGCACCGACCCATCAAGCGGAGAGACCCAGTACTTC,CASTDPSSGETQYF
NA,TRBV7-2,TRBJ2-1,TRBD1,TGTGCCAGCAGCCAAAACCGGGACAGGGGGCGAAATGAGCAGTTCTTC,CASSQNRDRGRNEQFF
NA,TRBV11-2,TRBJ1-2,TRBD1,TGTGCCAGCAGCTTGGACAGGGCTTCCTATGGCTACACCTTC,CASSLDRASYGYTF
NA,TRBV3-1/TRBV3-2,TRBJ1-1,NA,TGTGCCAGCAGCCAAGATCCGGACATCGGTGGAGCTTTCTTT,CASSQDPDIGGAFF
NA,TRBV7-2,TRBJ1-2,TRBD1,TGTGCCAGCAGCCCAGGACAGGGCCTAGGTTTAGGCTACACCTTC,CASSPGQGLGLGYTF
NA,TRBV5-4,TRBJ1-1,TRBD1,TGTGCCAGCAGCCGGGACAGGGCCACTGAAGCTTTCTTT,CASSRDRATEAFF
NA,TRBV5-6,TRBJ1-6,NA,TGTGCCAGCAGCCCCGGTAAGGGGAATTGGTCACCCCTCCACTTT,CASSPGKGNWSPLHF
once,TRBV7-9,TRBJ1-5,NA,TGTGCCAGCAGCTTAGACCCCAACTATCAGCCCCAGCATTTT,CASSLDPNYQPQHF
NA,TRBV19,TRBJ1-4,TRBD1,TGTGCCAGTAGTCTGAGGGACAGGGAAGGAGGAAAACTGTTTTTT,CASSLRDREGGKLFF
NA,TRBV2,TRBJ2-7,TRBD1,TGTGCCAGCAGACCTCCGGGACAGGGCGAGCAGTACTTC,CASRPPGQGEQYF
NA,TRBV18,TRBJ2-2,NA,TGTGCCAGCTCGCTTTACAGGGATGGAGCCGTCACCGGGGAGCTGTTTTTT,CASSLYRDGAVTGELFF
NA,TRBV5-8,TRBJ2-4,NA,TGTGCCAGCAGCTTGGTTATTACAGGGAACATTCAGTACTTC,CASSLVITGNIQYF
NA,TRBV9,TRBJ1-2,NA,TGTGCCAGCAGCGTCTCCGGGGGAAACTATGGCTACACCTTC,CASSVSGGNYGYTF
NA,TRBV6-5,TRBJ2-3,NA,TGTGCCAGCAGTTACAGGGTAGCGGATACGCAGTATTTT,CASSYRVADTQYF
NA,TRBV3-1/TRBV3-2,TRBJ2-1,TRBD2,TGTGCCAGCAGCCATACCGCGGGGGGGTCGAGAATTGAGCAGTTCTTC,CASSHTAGGSRIEQFF
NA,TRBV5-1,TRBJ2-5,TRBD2,TGCGCCAGCAGCTTGGTCGGGACTAGTGAGGAGACCCAGTACTTC,CASSLVGTSEETQYF
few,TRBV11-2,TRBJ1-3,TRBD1,TGTGCCAGCAGCTTGGACAGGGGATCCACACACTTAAACACCATATATTTT,CASSLDRGSTHLNTIYF
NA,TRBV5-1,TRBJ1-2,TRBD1,TGCGCCAGCAGCTCCGGGACAGGGGTTGTACCACATGGCTACACCTTC,CASSSGTGVVPHGYTF
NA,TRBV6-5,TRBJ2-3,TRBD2,TGTGCCAGCAGTTCCGAACTAGCGGGAGGACGAAATACGCAGTATTTT,CASSSELAGGRNTQYF
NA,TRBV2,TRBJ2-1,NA,TGTGCCAGCACGGGTAGTAAGCCCGCGAGCTCCTACAATGAGCAGTTCTTC,CASTGSKPASSYNEQFF
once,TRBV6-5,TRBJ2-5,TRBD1,TGTGCCAGCAGTTCCCCGGGACAGACAAAAGAGACCCAGTACTTC,CASSSPGQTKETQYF
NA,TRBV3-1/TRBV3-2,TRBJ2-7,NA,TGTGCCAGCAGCCGGGCAGGGCTGATACACGAGCAGTACTTC,CASSRAGLIHEQYF
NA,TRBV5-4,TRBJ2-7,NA,TGTGCCAGCAGCCGTAGCGACCTCGGCTCCGAGCAGTACTTC,CASSRSDLGSEQYF
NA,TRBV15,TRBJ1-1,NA,TGTGCCACCAGTTCAACAGGGAGCACTGAAGCTTTCTTT,CATSSTGSTEAFF
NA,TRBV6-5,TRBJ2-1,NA,TGTGCCAGCATTTTTGCCGGGATACGAGGTAATGAGCAGTTCTTC,CASIFAGIRGNEQFF
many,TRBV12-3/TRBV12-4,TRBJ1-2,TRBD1,TGTGCCAGCAGCCCAGGGGGAAATGGCTACACCTTC,CASSPGGNGYTF
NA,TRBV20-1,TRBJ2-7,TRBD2,TGCAGTGCTAGTTGGGTCGCGGGGGGTTACGAGCAGTACTTC,CSASWVAGGYEQYF
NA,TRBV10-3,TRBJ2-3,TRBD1,TGTGCCATCAATAGGGGGCAAAGCACAGATACGCAGTATTTT,CAINRGQSTDTQYF
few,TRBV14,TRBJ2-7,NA,TGTGCCAGCAGCCAAGCGGACAGTTACGAGCAGTACTTC,CASSQADSYEQYF
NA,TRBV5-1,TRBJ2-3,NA,TGCGCCAGCAGCTTCGGCGGGTCCCCCATGTCAGATACGCAGTATTTT,CASSFGGSPMSDTQYF
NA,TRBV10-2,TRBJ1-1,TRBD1,TGCGCCAGCAAGACAACCGGGACAGGGAACACTGAAGCTTTCTTT,CASKTTGTGNTEAFF
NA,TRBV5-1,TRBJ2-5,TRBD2,TGCGCCAGCAGCTTCTTAACTAGCGGGAGCGGGGAGACCCAGTACTTC,CASSFLTSGSGETQYF
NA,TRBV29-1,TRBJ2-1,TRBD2,TGCAGCGTTGCTTCCGGACTAGCTTCTCGGAATGAGCAGTTCTTC,CSVASGLASRNEQFF
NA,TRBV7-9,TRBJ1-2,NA,TGTGCCAGCAGCCCCGGGAGTACACGGGGCTATGGCTACACCTTC,CASSPGSTRGYGYTF
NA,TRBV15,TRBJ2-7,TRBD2,TGTGCCACCAGCAGCCTCCCGGGAGGCGAGCAGTACTTC,CATSSLPGGEQYF
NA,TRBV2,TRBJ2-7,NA,TGTGCCAGCAGTGAACTCGGGATCTCCCAGGACGAGCAGTACTTC,CASSELGISQDEQYF
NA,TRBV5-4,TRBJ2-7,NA,TGTGCCAGCAGCTTGGCGGGGGGCCCCTACGAGCAGTACTTC,CASSLAGGPYEQYF
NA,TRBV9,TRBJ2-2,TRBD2,TGTGCCAGCAGCTCACGAGCGGGAGGGAACACCGGGGAGCTGTTTTTT,CASSSRAGGNTGELFF
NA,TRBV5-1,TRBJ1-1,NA,TGCGCCAGCGGACAACAGGGAATGGAAAACACTGAAGCTTTCTTT,CASGQQGMENTEAFF
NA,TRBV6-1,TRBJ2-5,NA,TGTGCCAGCAGTGTATACAGGGTTCGGGACCAAGAGACCCAGTACTTC,CASSVYRVRDQETQYF
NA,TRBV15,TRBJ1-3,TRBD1,TGTGCCACCAGACACAGGGGCTCTGGAAACACCATATATTTT,CATRHRGSGNTIYF
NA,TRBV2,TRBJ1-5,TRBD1,TGTGCCAGCAGTGGGACAGGGATTAGCAATCAGCCCCAGCATTTT,CASSGTGISNQPQHF
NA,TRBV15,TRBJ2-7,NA,TGTGCCACCAGCGCCACCAGGGGACCCTACGAGCAGTACTTC,CATSATRGPYEQYF